The sequence of this TCR beta chain was determined in a study of blood T cell repertoires in COVID-19. Study background: Italy, Spain and the United States were the sources of the convalescent and acute COVID-19 samples. Sources were T cells, B-cell-depleted T cells, or PBMCs; the material itself was cDNA or gDNA.

Seattle enrolled patients during active infection and tracked them longitudinally. As originally analysed: Estimation of nucleated cell counts relied on the amplification of reference gene primers. Sequencing was performed with immunoSEQ multiplex PCR; in TCRdb, only in-frame clones are kept and a portion is missing. V, J and clone size are taken as reported in that table, and D and trimming were inferred from the DNA itself. This sample has roughly 350,000 clones, with more than 75% found just once. CDR3 length equals 15 residues. Germline CDR1 and CDR2: LGHDT and YNNKEL (reference sequence). V lost 4 bases, J lost 5 bases, and 3 bases stayed unmatched.

This sequence joins TRBV3-1 (or the pseudogene TRBV3-2) and TRBJ2-2; TRBD1 agrees at 11 bases. Sequenced input: peripheral blood. This TCR was sampled from a woman aged 25 to 39 with COVID-19, enrolled during active disease. This CDR3 reads CASSRGTGGTGELFF. For the CDR3, the DNA is TGTGCCAGCAGCCGCGGGACAGGGGGTACCGGGGAGCTGTTTTTT.